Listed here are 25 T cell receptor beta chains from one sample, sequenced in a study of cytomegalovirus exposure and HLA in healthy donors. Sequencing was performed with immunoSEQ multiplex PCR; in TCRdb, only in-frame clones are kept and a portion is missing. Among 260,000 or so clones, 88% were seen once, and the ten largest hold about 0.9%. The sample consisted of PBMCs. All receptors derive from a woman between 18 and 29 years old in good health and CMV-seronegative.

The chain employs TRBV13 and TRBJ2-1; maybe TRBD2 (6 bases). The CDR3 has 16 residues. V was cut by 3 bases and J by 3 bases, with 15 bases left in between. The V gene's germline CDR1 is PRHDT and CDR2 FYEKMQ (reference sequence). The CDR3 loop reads CASSFEGGSVYNEQFF. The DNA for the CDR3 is TGTGCCAGCAGCTTCGAGGGAGGCTCCGTCTACAATGAGCAGTTCTTC.

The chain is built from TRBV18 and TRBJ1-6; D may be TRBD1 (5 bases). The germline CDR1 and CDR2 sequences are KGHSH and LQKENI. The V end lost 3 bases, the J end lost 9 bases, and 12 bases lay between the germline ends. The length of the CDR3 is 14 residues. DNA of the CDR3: TGTGCCAGCTCACCGCCCGGGGGTGGTTCACCCCTCCACTTT. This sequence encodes CASSPPGGGSPLHF.

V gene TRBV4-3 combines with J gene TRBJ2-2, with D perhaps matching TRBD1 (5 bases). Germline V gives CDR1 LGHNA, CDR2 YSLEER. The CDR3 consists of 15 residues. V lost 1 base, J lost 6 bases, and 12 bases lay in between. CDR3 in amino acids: CASSQGRVKAGELFF. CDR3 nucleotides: TGCGCCAGCAGCCAAGGCAGGGTGAAGGCCGGGGAGCTGTTTTTT.

CDR3 region: CASSQERGLAGVKGREQFF. In nucleotides, the CDR3 is TGCGCCAGCAGCCAAGAGAGGGGGCTAGCGGGAGTAAAGGGTCGAGAGCAGTTCTTC. This chain links TRBV4-3 with TRBJ2-1, with 10 bases matching TRBD2. CDR3 length equals 19 residues. V gave up 0 bases and J gave up 10 bases; unmatched junction bases: 18. The V gene's germline CDR1 is LGHNA and CDR2 YSLEER.

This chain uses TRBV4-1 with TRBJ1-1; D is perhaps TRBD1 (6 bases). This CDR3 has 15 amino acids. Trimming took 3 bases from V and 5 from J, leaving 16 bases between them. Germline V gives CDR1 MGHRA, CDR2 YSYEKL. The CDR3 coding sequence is TGCGCCAGCAGCCATGAACAGGGTTACGGGACTGAAGCTTTCTTT. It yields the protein CASSHEQGYGTEAFF.

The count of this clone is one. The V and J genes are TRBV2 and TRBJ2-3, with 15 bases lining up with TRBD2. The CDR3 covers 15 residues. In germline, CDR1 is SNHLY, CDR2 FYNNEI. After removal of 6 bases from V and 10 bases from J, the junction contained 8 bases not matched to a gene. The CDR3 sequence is CASSPMRTSGRAQYF. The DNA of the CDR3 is TGTGCCAGCAGCCCCATGCGGACTAGCGGGAGGGCGCAGTATTTT.

CDR3 DNA: TGTGCCAGCAGCCCGATGATTGGGCAGAACACTGAAGCTTTCTTT. Residues: CASSPMIGQNTEAFF. The rearrangement uses TRBV9 and TRBJ1-1; D gene ambiguous. This CDR3 is 15 amino acids long. Germline assignment: CDR1 SGDLS and CDR2 YYNGEE. The V gene lost 4 bases and the J gene lost 1 base, with 14 bases spanning the gap.

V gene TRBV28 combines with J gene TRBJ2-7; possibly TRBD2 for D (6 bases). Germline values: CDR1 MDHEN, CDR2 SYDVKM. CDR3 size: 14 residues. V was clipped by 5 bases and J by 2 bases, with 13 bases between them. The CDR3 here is CASSMSGSTYEQYF. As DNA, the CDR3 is TGTGCCAGCAGTATGAGCGGGTCGACCTACGAGCAGTACTTC.

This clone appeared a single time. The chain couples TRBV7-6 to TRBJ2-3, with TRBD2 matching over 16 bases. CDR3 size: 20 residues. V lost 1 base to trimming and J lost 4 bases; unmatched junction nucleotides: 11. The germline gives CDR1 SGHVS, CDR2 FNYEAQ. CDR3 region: CASSLGPGLAGGPQPDTQYF. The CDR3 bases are TGTGCCAGCAGCTTAGGTCCGGGACTAGCGGGAGGGCCGCAGCCAGATACGCAGTATTTT.

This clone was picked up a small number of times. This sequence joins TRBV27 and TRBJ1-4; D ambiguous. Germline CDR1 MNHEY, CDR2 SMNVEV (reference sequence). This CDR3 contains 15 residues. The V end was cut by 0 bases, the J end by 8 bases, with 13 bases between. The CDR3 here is CASSLSRQSGEKLFF. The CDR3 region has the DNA TGTGCCAGCAGTTTATCGAGACAAAGTGGGGAAAAACTGTTTTTT.

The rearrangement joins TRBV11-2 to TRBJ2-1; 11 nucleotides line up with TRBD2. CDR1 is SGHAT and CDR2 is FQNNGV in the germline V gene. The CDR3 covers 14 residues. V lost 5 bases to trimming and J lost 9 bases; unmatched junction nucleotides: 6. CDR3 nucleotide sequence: TGTGCCAGCAGCCCACTAGCGGGAGAGGGTGAGCAGTTCTTC. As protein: CASSPLAGEGEQFF.

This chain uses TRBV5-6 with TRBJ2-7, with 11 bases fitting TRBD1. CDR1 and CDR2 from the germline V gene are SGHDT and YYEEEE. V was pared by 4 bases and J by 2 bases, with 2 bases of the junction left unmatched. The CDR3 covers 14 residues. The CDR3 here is CASSAGQGAYEQYF. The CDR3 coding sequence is TGTGCCAGCAGCGCGGGACAGGGGGCCTACGAGCAGTACTTC.

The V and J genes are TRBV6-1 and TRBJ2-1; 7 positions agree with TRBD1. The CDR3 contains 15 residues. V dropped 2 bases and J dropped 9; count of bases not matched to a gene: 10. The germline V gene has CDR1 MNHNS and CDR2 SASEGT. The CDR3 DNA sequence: TGTGCCAGCAGTGAACCGACAGGGTCAGATAGTGAGCAGTTCTTC. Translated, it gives CASSEPTGSDSEQFF.

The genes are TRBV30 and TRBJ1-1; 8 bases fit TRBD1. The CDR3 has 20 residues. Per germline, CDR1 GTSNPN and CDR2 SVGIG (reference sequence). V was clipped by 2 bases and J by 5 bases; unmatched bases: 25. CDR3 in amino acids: CAWSLLSPRGRGLGKTEAFF. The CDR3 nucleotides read TGTGCCTGGAGTCTCCTCAGTCCTCGGGGCAGGGGGCTGGGGAAAACTGAAGCTTTCTTT.

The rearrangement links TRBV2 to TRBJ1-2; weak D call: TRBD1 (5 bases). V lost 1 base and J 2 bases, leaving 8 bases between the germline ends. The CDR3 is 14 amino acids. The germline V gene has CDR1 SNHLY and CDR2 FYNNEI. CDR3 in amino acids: CASSEVGGNYGYTF. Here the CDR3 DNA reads TGTGCCAGCAGTGAAGTCGGGGGAAACTATGGCTACACCTTC.

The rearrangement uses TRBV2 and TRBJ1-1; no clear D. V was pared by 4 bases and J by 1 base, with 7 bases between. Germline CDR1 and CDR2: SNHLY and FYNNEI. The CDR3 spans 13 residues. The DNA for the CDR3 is TGTGCCAGCAGTGTCCACAAGAACACTGAAGCTTTCTTT. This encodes CASSVHKNTEAFF.

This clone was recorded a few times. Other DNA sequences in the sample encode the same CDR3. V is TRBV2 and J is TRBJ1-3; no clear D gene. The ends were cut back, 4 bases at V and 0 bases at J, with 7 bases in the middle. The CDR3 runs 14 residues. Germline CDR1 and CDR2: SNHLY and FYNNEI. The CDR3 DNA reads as TGTGCCAGCAGTGGAGGGAGCTCTGGAAACACCATATATTTT. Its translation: CASSGGSSGNTIYF.

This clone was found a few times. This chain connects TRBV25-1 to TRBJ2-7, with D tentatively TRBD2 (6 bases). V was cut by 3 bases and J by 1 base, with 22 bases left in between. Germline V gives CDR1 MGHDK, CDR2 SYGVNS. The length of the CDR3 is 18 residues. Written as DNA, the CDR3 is TGTGCCAGCAGTGAGGAAGGGGCAAGGGACTCTGCATCCTACGAGCAGTACTTC. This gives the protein CASSEEGARDSASYEQYF.

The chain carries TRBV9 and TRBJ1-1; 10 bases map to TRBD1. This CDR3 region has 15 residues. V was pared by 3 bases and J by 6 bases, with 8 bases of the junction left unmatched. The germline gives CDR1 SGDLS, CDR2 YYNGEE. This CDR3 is CASSAGDRGRAEAFF. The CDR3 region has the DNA TGTGCCAGCAGCGCCGGAGACAGGGGGCGGGCTGAAGCTTTCTTT.

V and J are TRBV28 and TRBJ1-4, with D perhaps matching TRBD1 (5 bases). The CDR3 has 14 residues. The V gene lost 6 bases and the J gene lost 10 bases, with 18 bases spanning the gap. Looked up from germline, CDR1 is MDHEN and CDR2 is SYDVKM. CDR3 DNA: TGTGCCAGCAGCCCCGGGGGTCCTAAGGGAAAACTGTTTTTT. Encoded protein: CASSPGGPKGKLFF.

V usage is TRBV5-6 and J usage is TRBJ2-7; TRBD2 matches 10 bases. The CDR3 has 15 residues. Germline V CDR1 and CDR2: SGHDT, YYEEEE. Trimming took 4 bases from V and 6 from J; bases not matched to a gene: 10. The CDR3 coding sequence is TGTGCCAGCAGCCCCCTGGTTAGCGGGAGGTTCGAGCAGTACTTC. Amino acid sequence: CASSPLVSGRFEQYF.

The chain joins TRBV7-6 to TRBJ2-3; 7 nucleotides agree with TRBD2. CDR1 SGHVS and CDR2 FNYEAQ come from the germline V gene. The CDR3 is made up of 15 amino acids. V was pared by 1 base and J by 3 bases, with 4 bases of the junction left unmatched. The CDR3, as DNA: TGTGCCAGCAGCTTAGAAGCGGGATCTACAGATACGCAGTATTTT. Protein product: CASSLEAGSTDTQYF.

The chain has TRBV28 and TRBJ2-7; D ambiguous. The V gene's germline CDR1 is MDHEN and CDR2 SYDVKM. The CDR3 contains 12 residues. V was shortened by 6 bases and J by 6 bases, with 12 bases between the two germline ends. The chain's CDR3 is CASRLSPGEQYF. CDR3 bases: TGTGCCAGCAGACTATCCCCGGGCGAGCAGTACTTC.

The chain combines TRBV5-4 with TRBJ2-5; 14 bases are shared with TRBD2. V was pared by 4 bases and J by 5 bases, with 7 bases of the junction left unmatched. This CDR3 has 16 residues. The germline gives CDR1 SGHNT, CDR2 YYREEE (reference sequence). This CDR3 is CASSLTSGRAGETQYF. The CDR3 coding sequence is TGTGCCAGCAGCCTGACTAGCGGGAGGGCCGGTGAGACCCAGTACTTC. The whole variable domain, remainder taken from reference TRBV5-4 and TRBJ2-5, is ETGVTQSPTHLIKTRGQQVTLRCSSQSGHNTVSWYQQALGQGPQFIFQYYREEENGRGNFPPRFSGLQFPNYSSELNVNALELDDSALYLCASSLTSGRAGETQYFGPGTRLLVL.

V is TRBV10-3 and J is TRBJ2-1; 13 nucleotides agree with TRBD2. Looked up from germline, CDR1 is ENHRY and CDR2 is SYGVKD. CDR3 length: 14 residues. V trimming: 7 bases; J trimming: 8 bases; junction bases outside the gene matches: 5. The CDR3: CAITRTSGSYEQFF. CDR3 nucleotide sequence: TGTGCCATCACCAGGACTAGCGGGAGCTATGAGCAGTTCTTC.